Included here is one T cell receptor beta chain sequence, with context. There are 12 residues in the CDR3. Trimming cost V 3 bases and J 5 bases, with 8 bases left between them. The germline CDR1 and CDR2 sequences are SGHVT and SQSDAQ. In the original processing: Reference gene primers were amplified, and this amplification served to estimate nucleated cell counts. Measured with immunoSEQ multiplex PCR; TCRdb has only the in-frame clones, and not every one. V and J calls and clone size are copied from that table; D and trimming were computed from the DNA. The sample contains more than 60,000 clones, 75% to 85% of which appear only once. These data originate in a study of blood T cell repertoires in COVID-19.

This TCR was sampled from a human donor in a cohort sampled during active COVID-19. The sample comprised peripheral blood. The V and J genes are TRBV7-4 and TRBJ2-7, with D uncertain. The CDR3: CASSLILHEQYF. The CDR3 nucleotides read TGTGCCAGCAGCTTGATACTTCACGAGCAGTACTTC.